These T cell receptor beta chains were read from a single sample in a study of blood T cell repertoires in COVID-19. Assay: immunoSEQ multiplex PCR; the TCRdb copy retains only in-frame clones and omits some. The sample consists of about 240,000 clones, roughly 86% of them appearing once. Sequenced: PBMCs or T cells enriched from blood (not recorded which). Receptors originate from a woman aged 40 to 49 with acute COVID-19. Each CDR3 is given with its conserved first and last residue. Fields, in order: J gene, D gene, V gene, clone size, CDR3 DNA, CDR3 protein. The D gene is left open where the match is weak. Clone size, where shown, is once, few, many, or a class for clones that have expanded.

J: TRBJ1-1
D: TRBD1
V: TRBV19
size: -
DNA: TGTGCCAGTATGGCCAGGGGGCTTGGCACTGAAGCTTTCTTT
CDR3: CASMARGLGTEAFF

J: TRBJ2-7
D: -
V: TRBV7-6
size: -
DNA: TGTGCCAGCAGCTCCCTCGTGGGGGCAGGCGAGCAGTACTTC
CDR3: CASSSLVGAGEQYF

J: TRBJ2-1
D: -
V: TRBV5-4
size: -
DNA: TGTGCCTCCGGAATGGGCGACAGAAATGAGCAGTTCTTC
CDR3: CASGMGDRNEQFF

J: TRBJ1-6
D: TRBD1
V: TRBV7-9
size: -
DNA: TGTGCCAGCAGCTTGGGGACAGATAATTCACCCCTCCACTTT
CDR3: CASSLGTDNSPLHF

J: TRBJ2-1
D: TRBD2
V: TRBV14
size: -
DNA: TGTGCCAGCAGCAACGAGCGGGAGAGGGATGAGCAGTTCTTC
CDR3: CASSNERERDEQFF

J: TRBJ1-3
D: -
V: TRBV7-8
size: -
DNA: TGTGCCAGCAGCTCGGACATTGGCTTCTCTGGAAACACCATATATTTT
CDR3: CASSSDIGFSGNTIYF

J: TRBJ1-5
D: TRBD1
V: TRBV19
size: -
DNA: TGTGCCAGTAGTACCGGGACAGCAAATCAGCCCCAGCATTTT
CDR3: CASSTGTANQPQHF

J: TRBJ2-3
D: -
V: TRBV25-1
size: -
DNA: TGTGCCAGCAGTGAGGTAGCTCTTCACCTTATGGATACGCAGTATTTT
CDR3: CASSEVALHLMDTQYF

J: TRBJ2-1
D: -
V: TRBV11-2
size: -
DNA: TGTGCCAGCAGCTTAGAAGTAGACCCAGGCAATGAGCAGTTCTTC
CDR3: CASSLEVDPGNEQFF

J: TRBJ2-3
D: -
V: TRBV2
size: -
DNA: TGTGCCAGCAGTGATTCAGGGGGGAGAGGAAGCACCGATACGCAGTATTTT
CDR3: CASSDSGGRGSTDTQYF

J: TRBJ2-3
D: TRBD1
V: TRBV23-1
size: -
DNA: TGCGCCAGCAGTCAGTGGGTCAGGGGGCGGGTCTGGGACACAGATACGCAGTATTTT
CDR3: CASSQWVRGRVWDTDTQYF

J: TRBJ2-7
D: -
V: TRBV25-1
size: -
DNA: TGTGCCAGCAGTGAACGAGCAGGGGCAATATACGAGCAGTACTTC
CDR3: CASSERAGAIYEQYF

J: TRBJ1-2
D: -
V: TRBV6-5
size: -
DNA: TGTGCCAGCAGTTACCGCGGGGGCGCTGGCTACACCTTC
CDR3: CASSYRGGAGYTF

J: TRBJ2-5
D: TRBD2
V: TRBV6-2/TRBV6-3
size: once
DNA: TGTGCCAGCAGCTCAGGACTAGCCGGGGAGACGCGGACCCAGTACTTC
CDR3: CASSSGLAGETRTQYF

J: TRBJ2-1
D: TRBD2
V: TRBV11-2
size: -
DNA: TGTGCCAGCAGCCCCGGACTAGCGGGCATATACAATGAGCAGTTCTTC
CDR3: CASSPGLAGIYNEQFF

J: TRBJ1-3
D: TRBD1
V: TRBV5-8
size: -
DNA: TGTGCCAGCAGCTTGGTACAGGGGTCGGGCACCATATATTTT
CDR3: CASSLVQGSGTIYF

J: TRBJ1-5
D: -
V: TRBV19
size: once
DNA: TGTGCCAGTAGTACAGGGGTTGACAATCAGCCCCAGCATTTT
CDR3: CASSTGVDNQPQHF

J: TRBJ2-5
D: TRBD1
V: TRBV5-5
size: -
DNA: TGTGCCAGCAGCAGCCGGGACAGGCTAGAGACCCAGTACTTC
CDR3: CASSSRDRLETQYF

J: TRBJ2-1
D: TRBD1
V: TRBV6-5
size: -
DNA: TGTGCCAGCAGTTACATTTTGGACAGGGACAATGAGCAGTTCTTC
CDR3: CASSYILDRDNEQFF

J: TRBJ1-5
D: -
V: TRBV6-5
size: -
DNA: TGTGCCAGCAGTTACCGAGGGCTTAGCAATCAGCCCCAGCATTTT
CDR3: CASSYRGLSNQPQHF

J: TRBJ2-7
D: -
V: TRBV19
size: -
DNA: TGTGCCAGTAGCCTTAGCGGTTCCCTACCCTACGAGCAGTACTTC
CDR3: CASSLSGSLPYEQYF

J: TRBJ1-6
D: -
V: TRBV12-3/TRBV12-4
size: -
DNA: TGTGCCAGCAGTCTCCCTAACAATTCACCCCTCCACTTT
CDR3: CASSLPNNSPLHF

J: TRBJ1-3
D: TRBD1
V: TRBV18
size: -
DNA: TGTGCCAGCTCACCAGGGACAGGAACCTCTGGAAACACCATATATTTT
CDR3: CASSPGTGTSGNTIYF

J: TRBJ2-3
D: TRBD2
V: TRBV30
size: -
DNA: TGTGCCTGGAGTCCCGGGACTAGCGGGATGACAGATACGCAGTATTTT
CDR3: CAWSPGTSGMTDTQYF

J: TRBJ1-2
D: TRBD1
V: TRBV19
size: few
DNA: TGTGCCAGTAGTATCAGGGGGGCCTTAGGCTACACCTTC
CDR3: CASSIRGALGYTF

J: TRBJ2-3
D: TRBD1
V: TRBV27
size: -
DNA: TGTGCCAGCAGTTCCAGAAACAGGGGGCGAGGAGATACGCAGTATTTT
CDR3: CASSSRNRGRGDTQYF

J: TRBJ1-3
D: -
V: TRBV30
size: few
DNA: TGTGCCTGGAGTGTTAGCAAAACAGGGCTGGCTGGAAACACCATATATTTT
CDR3: CAWSVSKTGLAGNTIYF

J: TRBJ2-1
D: TRBD2
V: TRBV7-3
size: -
DNA: TGTGCCAGCAGCTTAACTCGGACTAGCCACAATGAGCAGTTCTTC
CDR3: CASSLTRTSHNEQFF

J: TRBJ2-7
D: -
V: TRBV2
size: -
DNA: TGTGCCAGCAGTGAATTTACTAGGTACGAGCAGTACTTC
CDR3: CASSEFTRYEQYF

J: TRBJ1-2
D: TRBD1
V: TRBV19
size: -
DNA: TGTGCCAGTAGTATTATCTTTCGGAGGACAGGGGACTATGGCTACACCTTC
CDR3: CASSIIFRRTGDYGYTF

J: TRBJ1-2
D: TRBD1
V: TRBV29-1
size: -
DNA: TGCAGCGTTGTATGGGACAGCTATGGCTACACCTTC
CDR3: CSVVWDSYGYTF

J: TRBJ2-7
D: -
V: TRBV3-1/TRBV3-2
size: once
DNA: TGTGCCAGCAGCCAAGCGGGAGACCCCTACGAGCAGTACTTC
CDR3: CASSQAGDPYEQYF

J: TRBJ2-1
D: TRBD2
V: TRBV28
size: -
DNA: TGTGCCAGCACTCGCGGGAGAGGGCCCCACAATGAGCAGTTCTTC
CDR3: CASTRGRGPHNEQFF

J: TRBJ1-1
D: -
V: TRBV11-2
size: -
DNA: TGTGCCAGCAGCTTAGAAGTAGTGAACACTGAAGCTTTCTTT
CDR3: CASSLEVVNTEAFF

J: TRBJ1-5
D: TRBD1
V: TRBV14
size: -
DNA: TGTGCCAGCAGCCAAGCAGGGGCAGGGGGCCTGTGGAATCAGCCCCAGCATTTT
CDR3: CASSQAGAGGLWNQPQHF

J: TRBJ2-3
D: TRBD1
V: TRBV4-2
size: -
DNA: TGTGCCAGCAGCCAAGAATACAGGGGGGTGACAGATACGCAGTATTTT
CDR3: CASSQEYRGVTDTQYF

J: TRBJ1-1
D: -
V: TRBV27
size: -
DNA: TGTGCCAGCAGTTTAGGGGGGGGCACTGAAGCTTTCTTT
CDR3: CASSLGGGTEAFF

J: TRBJ2-7
D: TRBD2
V: TRBV7-9
size: few
DNA: TGTGCCAGCAGCTTCGGGACAGCTAGCGGGAGGGCCGTCTACGAGCAGTACTTC
CDR3: CASSFGTASGRAVYEQYF

J: TRBJ2-1
D: -
V: TRBV19
size: -
DNA: TGTGCCAGTAGTACGAGGACAAATGAGAATGAGCAGTTCTTC
CDR3: CASSTRTNENEQFF

J: TRBJ1-1
D: TRBD1
V: TRBV6-6
size: -
DNA: TGTGCCAGCAGTGAGACAGGGGGTATCACTGAAGCTTTCTTT
CDR3: CASSETGGITEAFF

J: TRBJ1-2
D: -
V: TRBV7-9
size: -
DNA: TGTGCCAGCAGCCTGGACAGACGTAGTGGCTACACCTTC
CDR3: CASSLDRRSGYTF

J: TRBJ2-1
D: -
V: TRBV15
size: -
DNA: TGTGCCACCAGCAGAGAAAGCGACTCCTACAATGAGCAGTTCTTC
CDR3: CATSRESDSYNEQFF

J: TRBJ1-4
D: -
V: TRBV7-2
size: -
DNA: TGTGCCAGCAGCTTAGAAGGCAGGGCCGAAAAACTGTTTTTT
CDR3: CASSLEGRAEKLFF

J: TRBJ2-7
D: TRBD2
V: TRBV29-1
size: -
DNA: TGCAGCGTTGAAGATAGCGGGTTTCTGAGCTGCTACGAGCAGTACTTC
CDR3: CSVEDSGFLSCYEQYF

J: TRBJ2-1
D: TRBD1
V: TRBV19
size: -
DNA: TGTGCCAGTATGGGGCAGGGGGCTGGGGAGCAGTTCTTC
CDR3: CASMGQGAGEQFF

J: TRBJ2-7
D: -
V: TRBV6-1
size: -
DNA: TGTGCCAGCAGTGAACAGACACTGACCTCCTACGAGCAGTACTTC
CDR3: CASSEQTLTSYEQYF

J: TRBJ1-1
D: TRBD1
V: TRBV19
size: -
DNA: TGTGCCAGTAGTATCGCGGGACAGATGAACACTGAAGCTTTCTTT
CDR3: CASSIAGQMNTEAFF

J: TRBJ2-3
D: TRBD2
V: TRBV5-4
size: -
DNA: TGTGCCAGCAGCTTGGGACTAGCGGGACCGGATACGCAGTATTTT
CDR3: CASSLGLAGPDTQYF

J: TRBJ1-2
D: TRBD1
V: TRBV2
size: -
DNA: TGTGCCAGCAGTCGACAGGGAAACTATGGCTACACCTTC
CDR3: CASSRQGNYGYTF

J: TRBJ2-1
D: TRBD2
V: TRBV27
size: -
DNA: TGTGCCAGCAGTTTATCGGGACTAGCGGCATCCTTCGGCAATGAGCAGTTCTTC
CDR3: CASSLSGLAASFGNEQFF

J: TRBJ1-1
D: -
V: TRBV5-6
size: -
DNA: TGTGCCAGCAGCTTGGTAGGCGGGGCAGCGAACACTGAAGCTTTCTTT
CDR3: CASSLVGGAANTEAFF

J: TRBJ1-6
D: -
V: TRBV7-9
size: few
DNA: TGTGCCAGCAGCCAAGACAGTTACAATTCACCCCTCCACTTT
CDR3: CASSQDSYNSPLHF

J: TRBJ2-5
D: -
V: TRBV19
size: -
DNA: TGTGCCATCTCTGAGGGCAGGGGAAGTTCGAGCCAAGAGACCCAGTACTTC
CDR3: CAISEGRGSSSQETQYF

J: TRBJ1-6
D: -
V: TRBV5-4
size: -
DNA: TGTGCCAGCAGCCAGAAACGGGATAATTCACCCCTCCACTTT
CDR3: CASSQKRDNSPLHF